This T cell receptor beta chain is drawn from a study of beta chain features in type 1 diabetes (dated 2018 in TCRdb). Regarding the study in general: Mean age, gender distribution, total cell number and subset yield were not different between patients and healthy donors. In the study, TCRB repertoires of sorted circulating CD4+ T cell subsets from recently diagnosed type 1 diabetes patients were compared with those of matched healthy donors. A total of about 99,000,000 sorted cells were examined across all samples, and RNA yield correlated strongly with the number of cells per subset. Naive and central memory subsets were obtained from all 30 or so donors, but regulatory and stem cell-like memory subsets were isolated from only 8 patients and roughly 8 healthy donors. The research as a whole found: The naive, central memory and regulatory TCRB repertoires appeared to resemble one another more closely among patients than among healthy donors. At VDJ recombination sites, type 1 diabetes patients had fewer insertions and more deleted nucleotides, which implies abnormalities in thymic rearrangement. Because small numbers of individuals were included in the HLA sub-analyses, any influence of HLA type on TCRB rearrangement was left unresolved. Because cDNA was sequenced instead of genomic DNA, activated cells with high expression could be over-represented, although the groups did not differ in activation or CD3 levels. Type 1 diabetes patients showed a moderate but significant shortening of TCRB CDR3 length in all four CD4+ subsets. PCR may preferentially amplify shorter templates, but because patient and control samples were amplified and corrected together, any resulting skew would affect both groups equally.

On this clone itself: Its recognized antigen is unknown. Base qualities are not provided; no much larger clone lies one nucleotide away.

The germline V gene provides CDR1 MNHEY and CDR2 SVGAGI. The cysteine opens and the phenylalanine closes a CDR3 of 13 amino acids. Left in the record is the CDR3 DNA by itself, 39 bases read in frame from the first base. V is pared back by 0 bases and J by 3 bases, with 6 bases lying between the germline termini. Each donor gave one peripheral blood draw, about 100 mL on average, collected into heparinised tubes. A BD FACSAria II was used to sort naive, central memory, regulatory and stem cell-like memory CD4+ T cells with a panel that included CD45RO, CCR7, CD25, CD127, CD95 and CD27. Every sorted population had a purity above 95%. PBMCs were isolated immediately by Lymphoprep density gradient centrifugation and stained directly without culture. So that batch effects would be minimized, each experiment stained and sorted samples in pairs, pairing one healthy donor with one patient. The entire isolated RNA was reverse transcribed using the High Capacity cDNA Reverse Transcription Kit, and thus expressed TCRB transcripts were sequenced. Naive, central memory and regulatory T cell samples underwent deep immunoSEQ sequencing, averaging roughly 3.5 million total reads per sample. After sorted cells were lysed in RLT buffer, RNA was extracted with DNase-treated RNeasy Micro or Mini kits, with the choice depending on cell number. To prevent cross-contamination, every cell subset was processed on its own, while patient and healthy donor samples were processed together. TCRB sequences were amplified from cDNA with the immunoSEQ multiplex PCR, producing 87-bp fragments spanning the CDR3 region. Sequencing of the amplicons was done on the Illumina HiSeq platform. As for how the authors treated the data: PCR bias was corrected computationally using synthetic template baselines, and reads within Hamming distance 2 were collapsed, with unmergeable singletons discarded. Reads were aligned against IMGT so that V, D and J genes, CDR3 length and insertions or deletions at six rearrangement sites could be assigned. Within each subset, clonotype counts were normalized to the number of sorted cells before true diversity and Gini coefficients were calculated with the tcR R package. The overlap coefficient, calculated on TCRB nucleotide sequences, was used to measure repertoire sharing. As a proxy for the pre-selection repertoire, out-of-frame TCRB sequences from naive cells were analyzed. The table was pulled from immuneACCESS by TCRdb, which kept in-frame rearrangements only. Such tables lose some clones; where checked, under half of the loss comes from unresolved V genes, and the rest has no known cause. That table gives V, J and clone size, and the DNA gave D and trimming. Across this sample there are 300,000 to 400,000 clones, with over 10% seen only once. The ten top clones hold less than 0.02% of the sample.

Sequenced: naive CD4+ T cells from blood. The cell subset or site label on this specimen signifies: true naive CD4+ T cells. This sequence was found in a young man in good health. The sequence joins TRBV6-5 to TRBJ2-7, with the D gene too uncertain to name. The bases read TGTGCCAGCAGTTACTCTATCGGCTACGAGCAGTACTTC. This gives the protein CASSYSIGYEQYF.